Below, one T cell receptor beta chain is given with its context. Its cognate antigen is unknown. The germline gene is not matched at one end of the junction; a read error may be the cause. Starting from 400 to 500 ng of total RNA, TCR beta cDNA was produced with a primer in the constant region. What produced the TCR beta libraries was three nested multiplex PCR rounds using slightly modified ARM-PCR. TRBV1-TRBV30 forward primers and a C-beta reverse primer were used in the first two PCR rounds, which each ran for around 11 cycles. One entry per CDR3 protein results from TCRdb running MiXCR on the multiplex PCR reads. The profile shows around 330,000 distinct CDR3 sequences, 55% to 65% of them singletons. The CDR3 totals 15 residues. The germline V gene has CDR1 SGHNT and CDR2 YENEEA. This sample is part of a study of tumor-infiltrating lymphocytes in primary liver carcinoma. Study as a whole: Both sexes were represented among patients, who were 30 to 69 years old.

They got blood RNA out of unsorted whole blood and also pulled out germline DNA. Researchers reported drawing four milliliters of peripheral blood before surgery. Study outcomes and limitations: Compared with blood, tumor repertoires held significantly more in their top 250 clones. Researchers found tumor-adjacent and tumor-blood pairs overlapped less than tumor region pairs.

Sequencing used peripheral blood. The clonotype was recovered from a man aged 40-50 years with primary liver carcinoma and hepatitis B virus infection. The chain has TRBV11-3 and TRBJ2-3; tentative D call: TRBD1 (7 bases). CDR3 sequence (DNA): TGTGCCAGCAGCCGCGGGACGGGTGGGACAGATACGCGGTATTTT. The encoded protein is CASSRGTGGTDTRYF.